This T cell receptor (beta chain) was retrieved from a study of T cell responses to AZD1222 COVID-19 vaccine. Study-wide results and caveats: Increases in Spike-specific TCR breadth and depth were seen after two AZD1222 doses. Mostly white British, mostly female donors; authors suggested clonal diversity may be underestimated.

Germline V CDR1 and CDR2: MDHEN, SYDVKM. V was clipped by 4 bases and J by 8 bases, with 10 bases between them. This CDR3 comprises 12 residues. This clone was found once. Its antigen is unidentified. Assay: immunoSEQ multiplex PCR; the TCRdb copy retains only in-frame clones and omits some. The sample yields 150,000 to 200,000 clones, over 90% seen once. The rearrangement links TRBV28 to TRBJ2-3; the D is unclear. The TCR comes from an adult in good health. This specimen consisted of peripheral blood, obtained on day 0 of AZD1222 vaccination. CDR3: CASSSDLGTQYF. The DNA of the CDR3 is TGTGCCAGCAGTTCTGACTTGGGTACGCAGTATTTT.